Included here is one T cell receptor beta chain sequence, with context. This entry comes from a study of blood T cell repertoires in COVID-19. Study-level information: COVID-19 samples from acute and convalescent phases originated in the United States, Italy and Spain.

Authors' processing steps: It was from reference gene primer amplification that nucleated cell counts were estimated. Produced via immunoSEQ multiplex PCR; TCRdb's table is partial and in-frame only. D and trimming come from the DNA, and the V and J calls and clone size come from that table. The sample yields fewer than 90,000 clones, more than 90% seen once. Unmatched junction bases numbered 6, after V lost 3 bases and J lost 5 bases. Germline CDR1 and CDR2: KGHDR and SFDVKD. The CDR3 sequence is 15 residues long. The TCR comes from a human donor with active COVID-19. The donor label of this sample is uncertain. The V gene is TRBV24-1, the J gene TRBJ2-1, with TRBD1 matching over 7 bases. Sequenced material: peripheral blood. CDR3 coding DNA: TGTGCCACCAGTGATCTCCGGGACAGAAACAATGAGCAGTTCTTC. Translation gives CATSDLRDRNNEQFF.